This TCR beta chain stems from a study of metastatic and nonmetastatic thyroid tumors. Overall study context: Samples came from malignant and benign thyroid patients, and repertoires were compared across blood and tumor or nodule tissue. The study, taken as a whole, reports: Reportedly, malignant thyroid tumors had significantly higher TCR beta diversity than benign nodules, in blood and tumor.

Original processing methods: The study built a papillary thyroid cancer distant-metastasis classifier from CDR3 differences across clinicopathological groups. From the PCR reads, TCRdb re-called clones with MiXCR. For this entry, the V and J calls and clone size follow TCRdb and not the study's own pipeline. This table holds roughly 32,000 clones, about a sixth found once. This clone was recorded at least ten times. The antigen is unknown. Every patient underwent thyroid surgery untreated. The receptor comes from a female donor with papillary thyroid cancer or a benign thyroid nodule (not recorded which). Some clones in this sample may be carry-over from other donors' samples. Material: blood.

CDR3: CASSLAGVGYEQYF. CDR3 DNA sequence: TGTGCCAGCAGCTTAGCGGGAGTAGGCTACGAGCAGTACTTC. V and J are TRBV7-2 and TRBJ2-7; a possible D gene is TRBD2 (5 bases). This CDR3 has 14 amino acids. V shed 0 bases and J shed 3 bases, with 9 bases lying between them. CDR1 is SGHTA, CDR2 FQGNSA, per germline. Filled out from reference TRBV7-2 and TRBJ2-7, the complete variable domain reads GAGVSQSPSNKVTEKGKDVELRCDPISGHTALYWYRQSLGQGLEFLIYFQGNSAPDKSGLPSDRFSAERTGGSVSTLTIQRTQQEDSAVYLCASSLAGVGYEQYFGPGTRLTVT.